Below, 6 T cell receptor beta chains from the same sample are listed, as sequenced in a study of shared clonotypes between healthy human individuals. Profiling relied on immunoSEQ multiplex PCR, and the TCRdb table lists in-frame clones only, not all of them. The sample holds around 1.5 million clones; 95% to 99% are singletons and the top ten take about 0.45%. The sample consisted of naive CD4+ T cells sorted from blood. Subset specified: CD45RA+ positively selected. The origin of the receptors is a man aged 25-40 years in good health.

The V call is TRBV5-1, the J call TRBJ2-5; TRBD1 matches at 9 bases. Germline-derived CDR1 and CDR2 are SGHRS and YFSETQ. This CDR3 has 16 residues. Germline trimming cut 4 bases from V and 1 base from J; bases unmatched to any gene: 8. The CDR3, as DNA: TGCGCCAGCAGCCCCCTACAGGGGGCGGGCCAAGAGACCCAGTACTTC. It translates to CASSPLQGAGQETQYF.

V is TRBV25-1 and J is TRBJ2-1; 8 bases match TRBD2. This CDR3 region has 13 residues. CDR1 is MGHDK and CDR2 is SYGVNS in the germline V gene. Germline trimming cut 6 bases from V and 4 bases from J; bases unmatched to any gene: 2. This CDR3 is CASRREEYNEQFF. CDR3 in DNA: TGTGCCAGCAGGCGGGAGGAGTACAATGAGCAGTTCTTC.

For this clone: The same CDR3 is also encoded by other DNA sequences in this sample. V gene TRBV29-1 combines with J gene TRBJ2-3, with D maybe TRBD2 (5 bases). The CDR3 is made up of 14 amino acids. From germline, CDR1 is SQVTM and CDR2 ANQGSEA. The ends were cut back, 3 bases at V and 0 bases at J, with 10 bases in the middle. The CDR3 loop is CSVERVASTDTQYF. DNA for the CDR3: TGCAGCGTTGAGAGGGTGGCTAGCACAGATACGCAGTATTTT.

The rearrangement uses TRBV9 and TRBJ1-2; no definite D call. The CDR3 sequence is 14 residues long. Germline V lookup: CDR1 SGDLS, CDR2 YYNGEE. V gave up 0 bases and J gave up 8 bases, with 14 bases separating them. The CDR3 reads CASSVEFGRFGYTF. The CDR3 bases are TGTGCCAGCAGCGTAGAATTTGGCAGATTCGGCTACACCTTC.

The CDR3 DNA follows: TGTGCCAGCTCACCACTACGTAACGAGCAGTACTTC. Translating it yields CASSPLRNEQYF. The chain employs TRBV18 and TRBJ2-7, with D uncertain. V was clipped by 1 base and J by 5 bases, with 6 bases between them. Germline values: CDR1 KGHSH, CDR2 LQKENI. CDR3 size: 12 residues.

The chain combines TRBV5-4 with TRBJ2-2; 8 nucleotides match TRBD2. Germline CDR1 is SGHNT and CDR2 is YYREEE (reference sequence). CDR3 length: 15 amino acids. Trimming took 4 bases from V and 7 from J; bases not matched to a gene: 9. This CDR3 reads CASSVGSGRDGELFF. The CDR3 region has the DNA TGTGCCAGCAGCGTGGGGAGCGGGAGAGACGGGGAGCTGTTTTTT.